This T cell receptor (beta chain) was obtained from a study of Ad26.COV2.S vaccination and SARS-CoV-2 variants. About the study: The trial was COV1001 and the donor's arm was Ad26.COV2.S. Study-wide results and caveats: Total T cell responses may have been underestimated by the TCR breadth and depth analyses.

Turning to this clone: Its antigen is undetermined. The sample holds other DNA sequences that translate to the same CDR3.

The CDR3 spans 14 residues. Looked up from germline, CDR1 is SGHTA and CDR2 is FQGNSA. V was clipped by 1 base and J by 0 bases, with 5 bases between them. Indicated treatment: some 19 received Ad26.COV2.S at low or high dose, single or two shots; roughly five received placebo; per-sample allocation not given. Following the first vaccine or placebo injection, samples were taken on day 63. Expressing Wuhan-strain SARS-CoV-2 spike, an Ad26 vector served as the vaccine. Generated by immunoSEQ multiplex PCR, the TCRdb table keeps only in-frame clones and is missing some. The table includes 440,000 or so clones, 90% detected once.

The source of this sequence is a person between 18 and 60 years old who received the Ad26.COV2.S COVID-19 vaccine or a placebo. The material was peripheral blood, obtained in a trial of Ad26.COV2.S vaccine versus placebo. The chain uses TRBV7-2 and TRBJ2-3, with no clear D. Here the CDR3 DNA reads TGTGCCAGCAGCTTAGTCCCTAGCACAGATACGCAGTATTTT. This sequence encodes CASSLVPSTDTQYF. Variable domain in full (rest from reference TRBV7-2 and TRBJ2-3): GAGVSQSPSNKVTEKGKDVELRCDPISGHTALYWYRQSLGQGLEFLIYFQGNSAPDKSGLPSDRFSAERTGGSVSTLTIQRTQQEDSAVYLCASSLVPSTDTQYFGPGTRLTVL.